This TCR beta chain is from a study of blood T cell repertoires in COVID-19. On the study more broadly: COVID-19 samples collected from the United States, Italy and Spain covered acute and convalescent phases. Sources were T cells, B-cell-depleted T cells, or PBMCs; the material itself was cDNA or gDNA.

CDR3 length: 14 residues. V was trimmed by 5 bases and J by 5 bases, leaving 15 bases between them. Germline CDR1 reads SEHNR; CDR2 reads FQNEAQ (reference sequence). This clone was seen a few times. In the original processing: Researchers report that nucleated cell counts were estimated from reference gene primer amplification. The method was immunoSEQ multiplex PCR; TCRdb's version includes in-frame clones alone and lacks a portion of them. V, J and clone size derive from that table, while D and trimming were established from the DNA sequence. The table lists roughly 270,000 clones, 85% of them singletons.

This clonotype was sampled from a man between 45 and 60 years old with active or convalescent COVID-19. This rearrangement joins TRBV7-9 to TRBJ1-1; D gene ambiguous. The sequenced material came from peripheral blood. For the CDR3, the DNA is TGTGCCAGCAGCCCCGAGGCTCGTCGGACTGAAGCTTTCTTT. Protein: CASSPEARRTEAFF. Combining the CDR3 with reference TRBV7-9 and TRBJ1-1 gives the whole variable domain DTGVSQNPRHKITKRGQNVTFRCDPISEHNRLYWYRQTLGQGPEFLTYFQNEAQLEKSRLLSDRFSAERPKGSFSTLEIQRTEQGDSAMYLCASSPEARRTEAFFGQGTRLTVV.